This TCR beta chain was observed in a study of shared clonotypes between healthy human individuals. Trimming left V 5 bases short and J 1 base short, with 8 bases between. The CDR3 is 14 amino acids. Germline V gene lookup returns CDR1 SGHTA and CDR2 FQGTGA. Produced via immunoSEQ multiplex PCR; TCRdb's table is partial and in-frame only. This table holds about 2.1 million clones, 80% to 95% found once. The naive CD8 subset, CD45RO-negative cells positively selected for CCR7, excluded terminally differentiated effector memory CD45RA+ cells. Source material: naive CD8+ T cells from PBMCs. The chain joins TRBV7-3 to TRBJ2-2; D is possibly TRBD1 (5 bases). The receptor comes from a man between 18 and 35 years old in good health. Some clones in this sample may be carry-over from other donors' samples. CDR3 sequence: CASSTTGNTGELFF. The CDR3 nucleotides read TGTGCCAGCAGCACCACAGGGAACACCGGGGAGCTGTTTTTT.